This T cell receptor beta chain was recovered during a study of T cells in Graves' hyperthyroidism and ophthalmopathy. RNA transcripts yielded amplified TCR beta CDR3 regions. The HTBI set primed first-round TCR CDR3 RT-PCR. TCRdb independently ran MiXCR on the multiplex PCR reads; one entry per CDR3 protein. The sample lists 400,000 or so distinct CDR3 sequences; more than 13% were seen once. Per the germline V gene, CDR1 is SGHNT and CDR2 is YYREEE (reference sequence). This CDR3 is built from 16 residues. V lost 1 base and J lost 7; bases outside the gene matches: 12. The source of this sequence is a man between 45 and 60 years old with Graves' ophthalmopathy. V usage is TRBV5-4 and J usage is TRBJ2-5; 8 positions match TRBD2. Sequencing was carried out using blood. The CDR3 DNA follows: TGTGCCAGCAGCTTGCCGGGACCCGGGGGGGTGTTGACCCAGTACTTC. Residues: CASSLPGPGGVLTQYF.